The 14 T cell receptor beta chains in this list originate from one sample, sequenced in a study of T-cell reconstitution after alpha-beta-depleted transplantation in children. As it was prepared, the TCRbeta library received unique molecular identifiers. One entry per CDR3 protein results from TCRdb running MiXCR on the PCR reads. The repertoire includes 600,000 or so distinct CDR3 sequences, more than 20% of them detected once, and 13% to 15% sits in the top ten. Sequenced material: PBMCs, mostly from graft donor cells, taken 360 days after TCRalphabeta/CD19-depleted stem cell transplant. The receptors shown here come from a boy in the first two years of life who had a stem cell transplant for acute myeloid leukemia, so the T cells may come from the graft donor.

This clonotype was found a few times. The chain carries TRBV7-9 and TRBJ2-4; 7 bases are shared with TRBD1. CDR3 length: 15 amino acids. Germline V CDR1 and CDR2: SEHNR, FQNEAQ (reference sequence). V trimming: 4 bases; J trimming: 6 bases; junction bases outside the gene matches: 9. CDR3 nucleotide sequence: TGTGCCAGCAGCTCCGACAGGGAAACGGGAAACATTCAGTACTTC. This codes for CASSSDRETGNIQYF.

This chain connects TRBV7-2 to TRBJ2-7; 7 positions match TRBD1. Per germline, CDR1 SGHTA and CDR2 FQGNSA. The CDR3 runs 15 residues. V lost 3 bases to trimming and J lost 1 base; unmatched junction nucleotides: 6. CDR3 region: CASSFSGTVSYEQYF. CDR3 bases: TGTGCCAGCAGCTTTTCCGGGACAGTATCCTACGAGCAGTACTTC.

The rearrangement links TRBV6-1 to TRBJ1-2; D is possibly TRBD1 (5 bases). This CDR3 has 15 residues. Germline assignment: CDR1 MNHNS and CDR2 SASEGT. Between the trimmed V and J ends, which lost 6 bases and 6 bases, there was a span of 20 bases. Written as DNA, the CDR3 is TGTGCCAGCAGCTTTACCAACGACCTAGGGGATGGCTACACCTTC. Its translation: CASSFTNDLGDGYTF.

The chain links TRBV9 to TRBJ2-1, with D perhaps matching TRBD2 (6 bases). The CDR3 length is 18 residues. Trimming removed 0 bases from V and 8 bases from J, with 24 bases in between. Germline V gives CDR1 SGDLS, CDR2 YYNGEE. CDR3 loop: CASSVGRASGLYRHEQFF. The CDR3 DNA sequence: TGTGCCAGCAGCGTAGGGAGAGCGTCGGGACTTTACCGGCATGAGCAGTTCTTC.

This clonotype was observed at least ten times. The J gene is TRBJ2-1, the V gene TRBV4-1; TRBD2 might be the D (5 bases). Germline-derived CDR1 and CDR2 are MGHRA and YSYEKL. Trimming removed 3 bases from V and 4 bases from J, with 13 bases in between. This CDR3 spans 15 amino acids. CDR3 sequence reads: CASSHELGSYNEQFF. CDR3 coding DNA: TGCGCCAGCAGCCATGAGTTAGGGAGTTACAATGAGCAGTTCTTC.

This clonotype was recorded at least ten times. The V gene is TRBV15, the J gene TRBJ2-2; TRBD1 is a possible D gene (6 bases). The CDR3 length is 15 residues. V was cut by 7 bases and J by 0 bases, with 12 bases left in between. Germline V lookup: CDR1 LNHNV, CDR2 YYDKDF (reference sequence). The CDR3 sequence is CATTAGTTNTGELFF. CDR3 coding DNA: TGTGCCACCACCGCCGGGACAACGAACACCGGGGAGCTGTTTTTT. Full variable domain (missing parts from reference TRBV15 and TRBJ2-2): DAMVIQNPRYQVTQFGKPVTLSCSQTLNHNVMYWYQQKSSQAPKLLFHYYDKDFNNEADTPDNFQSRRPNTSFCFLDIRSPGLGDTAMYLCATTAGTTNTGELFFGEGSRLTVL.

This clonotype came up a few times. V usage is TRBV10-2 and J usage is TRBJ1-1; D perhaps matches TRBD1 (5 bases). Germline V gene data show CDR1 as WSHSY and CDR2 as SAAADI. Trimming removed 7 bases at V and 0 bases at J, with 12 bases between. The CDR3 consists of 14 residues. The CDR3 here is CASKEGLMNTEAFF. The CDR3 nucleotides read TGCGCCAGCAAGGAGGGACTCATGAACACTGAAGCTTTCTTT.

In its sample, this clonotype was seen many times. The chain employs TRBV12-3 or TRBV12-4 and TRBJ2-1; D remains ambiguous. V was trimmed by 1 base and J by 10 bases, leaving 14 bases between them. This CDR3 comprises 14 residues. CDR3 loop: CASSLGGGYGEQFF. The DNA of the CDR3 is TGTGCCAGCAGTTTAGGGGGTGGATACGGGGAGCAGTTCTTC.

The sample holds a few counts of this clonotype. CDR3 sequence: CATSDFPLQGQETQYF. The CDR3 DNA reads TGTGCCACCAGTGATTTCCCATTACAGGGTCAAGAGACCCAGTACTTC. This chain connects TRBV24-1 to TRBJ2-5, with D tentatively TRBD1 (6 bases). Germline values: CDR1 KGHDR, CDR2 SFDVKD. The CDR3 consists of 16 residues. The V gene lost 1 base and the J gene lost 2 bases, with 13 bases spanning the gap.

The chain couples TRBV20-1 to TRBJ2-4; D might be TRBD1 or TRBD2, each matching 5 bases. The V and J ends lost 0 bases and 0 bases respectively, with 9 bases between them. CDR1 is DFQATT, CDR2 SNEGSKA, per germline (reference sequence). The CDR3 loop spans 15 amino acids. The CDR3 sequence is CSARDRGGAKNIQYF. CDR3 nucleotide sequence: TGCAGTGCTAGAGATCGTGGGGGAGCCAAAAACATTCAGTACTTC.

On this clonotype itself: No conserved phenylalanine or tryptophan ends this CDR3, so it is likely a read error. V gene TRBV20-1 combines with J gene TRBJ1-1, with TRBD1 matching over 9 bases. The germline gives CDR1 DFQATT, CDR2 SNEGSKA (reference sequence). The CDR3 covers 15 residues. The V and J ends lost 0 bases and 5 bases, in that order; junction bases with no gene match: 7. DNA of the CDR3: TGCAGTGCTAGAGATGCTTCGGGACAGGGTACTGAAGCTTTCTCT. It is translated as CSARDASGQGTEAFS.

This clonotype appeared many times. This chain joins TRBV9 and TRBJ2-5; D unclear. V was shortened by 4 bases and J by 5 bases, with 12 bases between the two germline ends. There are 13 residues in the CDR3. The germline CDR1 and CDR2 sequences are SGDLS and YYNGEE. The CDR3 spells CASSRDMWETQYF. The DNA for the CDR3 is TGTGCCAGCAGCCGAGACATGTGGGAGACCCAGTACTTC.

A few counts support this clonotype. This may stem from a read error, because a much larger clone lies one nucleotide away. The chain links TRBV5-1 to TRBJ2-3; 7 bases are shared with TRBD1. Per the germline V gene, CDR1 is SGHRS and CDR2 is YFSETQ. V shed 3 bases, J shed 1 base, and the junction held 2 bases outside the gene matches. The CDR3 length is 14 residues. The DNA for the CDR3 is TGCGCCAGCAGCTGGGGACAGCGCACAGATACGCAGTATTTT. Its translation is CASSWGQRTDTQYF.

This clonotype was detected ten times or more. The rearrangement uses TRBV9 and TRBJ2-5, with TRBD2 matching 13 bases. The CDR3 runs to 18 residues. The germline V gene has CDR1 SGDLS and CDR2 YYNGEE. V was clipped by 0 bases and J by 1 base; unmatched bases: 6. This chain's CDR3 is CASSVATGLAGAQETQYF. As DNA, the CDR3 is TGTGCCAGCAGCGTAGCTACCGGACTAGCGGGAGCCCAAGAGACCCAGTACTTC. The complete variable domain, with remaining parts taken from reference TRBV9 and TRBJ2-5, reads DSGVTQTPKHLITATGQRVTLRCSPRSGDLSVYWYQQSLDQGLQFLIQYYNGEERAKGNILERFSAQQFPDLHSELNLSSLELGDSALYFCASSVATGLAGAQETQYFGPGTRLLVL.